A single sample gave rise to the 23 T cell receptor beta chains below, sequenced in a study of cytomegalovirus exposure and HLA in healthy donors. PCR primers comprised 60 Vbeta and 13 Jbeta primers. Some clones are missing from TCRdb's copy, which holds only in-frame ones; the method was immunoSEQ multiplex PCR. The data hold about 190,000 clones, with about 90% observed a single time. The sample taken for sequencing was PBMCs. All receptors derive from a boy younger than 10 in good health and CMV-seronegative.

This clone has only one observation. The rearrangement joins TRBV18 to TRBJ1-4, with 8 bases aligning to TRBD1. The CDR3 has 16 amino acids. Trimming at V came to 2 bases and at J to 3 bases, leaving 5 bases not matched to a gene. Germline CDR1 is KGHSH and CDR2 is LQKENI. The CDR3 bases are TGTGCCAGCTCACCAACAGGACAGGGACCTAATGAAAAACTGTTTTTT. Its protein is CASSPTGQGPNEKLFF.

V usage is TRBV6-5 and J usage is TRBJ2-7; possibly TRBD1 for D (5 bases). The CDR3 length is 13 residues. In germline, CDR1 is MNHEY, CDR2 SVGAGI. V was cut by 0 bases and J by 7 bases, with 10 bases left in between. CDR3 amino acids: CASSYSTDWEQYF. CDR3 DNA: TGTGCCAGCAGTTACTCGACAGACTGGGAGCAGTACTTC.

This chain uses TRBV5-1 with TRBJ1-1; 10 bases line up with TRBD1. The CDR3 is 15 amino acids. Germline-derived CDR1 and CDR2 are SGHRS and YFSETQ. The trim removed 4 bases at V and 4 bases at J, leaving 7 bases unmatched. CDR3 amino acids: CASSIRQGAGTEAFF. CDR3 nucleotides: TGCGCCAGCAGCATCAGACAGGGGGCGGGCACTGAAGCTTTCTTT. Full variable domain (remainder filled in from reference TRBV5-1 and TRBJ1-1): KAGVTQTPRYLIKTRGQQVTLSCSPISGHRSVSWYQQTPGQGLQFLFEYFSETQRNKGNFPGRFSGRQFSNSRSEMNVSTLELGDSALYLCASSIRQGAGTEAFFGQGTRLTVV.

The V gene is TRBV27, the J gene TRBJ1-3, with D perhaps matching TRBD1 (6 bases). V was cut by 9 bases and J by 1 base, with 13 bases left in between. The CDR3 has 14 residues. The germline CDR1 and CDR2 sequences are MNHEY and SMNVEV (reference sequence). The CDR3 loop is CASTKGGSGNTIYF. The CDR3 nucleotides read TGTGCCAGTACTAAAGGGGGTTCTGGAAACACCATATATTTT.

V gene TRBV19 combines with J gene TRBJ2-3; TRBD2 aligns across 11 bases. The V gene end was trimmed by 9 bases and the J gene end by 8 bases; junction bases not matched to a gene: 10. The CDR3 runs to 14 residues. CDR1 and CDR2 (germline): LNHDA, SQIVND (reference sequence). The CDR3 DNA sequence: TGTGCCAGCACCGGGACTAGCGGCAGTGGTACGCAGTATTTT. Its translation: CASTGTSGSGTQYF.

The chain recombines TRBV6-5 with TRBJ2-7; 9 nucleotides agree with TRBD1. The germline CDR1 and CDR2 sequences are MNHEY and SVGAGI. The J segment lost 5 bases and the V segment lost 5 bases, leaving 7 bases of the junction unmatched. The CDR3 runs 14 residues. The CDR3 region is CASSNRGRTHEQYF. CDR3 DNA sequence: TGTGCCAGCAGTAACAGGGGGCGCACCCACGAGCAGTACTTC.

The chain recombines TRBV6-5 with TRBJ2-7, with D tentatively TRBD1 (6 bases). CDR3 length: 14 residues. From germline, CDR1 is MNHEY and CDR2 SVGAGI. With 6 bases removed from V and 6 bases from J, the gap between germline ends came to 18 bases. CDR3 DNA: TGTGCCAGCAGCCCGAATCACAGGGTAGGCGAGCAGTACTTC. Translated, it gives CASSPNHRVGEQYF.

This chain joins TRBV7-2 and TRBJ1-2; TRBD1 aligns across 9 bases. Germline V gene lookup returns CDR1 SGHTA and CDR2 FQGNSA. The J segment lost 7 bases and the V segment lost 3 bases, leaving 6 bases of the junction unmatched. The CDR3 is 14 residues long. This CDR3 reads CASSLPGTGSGYTF. In DNA form, the CDR3 reads TGTGCCAGCAGCTTGCCCGGGACAGGGTCTGGCTACACCTTC.

The V gene is TRBV5-4, the J gene TRBJ2-1, with 8 bases matching TRBD1. The germline V gene encodes CDR1 SGHNT and CDR2 YYREEE (reference sequence). CDR3 size: 15 residues. V dropped 4 bases and J dropped 4; count of bases not matched to a gene: 7. DNA of the CDR3: TGTGCCAGCAGCGCCGACAGGGGCCTATACAATGAGCAGTTCTTC. This sequence encodes CASSADRGLYNEQFF.

This clone came up a few times. Other DNA sequences in the sample encode the same CDR3. The chain joins TRBV11-2 to TRBJ2-3, with 7 positions matching TRBD2. The CDR3 spans 13 residues. J was trimmed by 3 bases and V by 3 bases; bases with no gene match: 0. Germline lookup yields CDR1 SGHAT and CDR2 FQNNGV. CDR3 loop: CASSFSGTDTQYF. The CDR3 region has the DNA TGTGCCAGCAGCTTTAGCGGGACAGATACGCAGTATTTT. Full variable domain (missing parts from reference TRBV11-2 and TRBJ2-3): EAGVAQSPRYKIIEKRQSVAFWCNPISGHATLYWYQQILGQGPKLLIQFQNNGVVDDSQLPKDRFSAERLKGVDSTLKIQPAKLEDSAVYLCASSFSGTDTQYFGPGTRLTVL.

This chain connects TRBV4-1 to TRBJ2-3, with 11 bases aligning to TRBD2. The CDR3 is 18 amino acids. The V gene end was trimmed by 4 bases and the J gene end by 0 bases; junction bases not matched to a gene: 9. Germline CDR1 MGHRA, CDR2 YSYEKL. This CDR3 reads CASSLRLASGGSTDTQYF. Written as DNA, the CDR3 is TGCGCCAGCAGCCTTCGGTTGGCTAGCGGGGGGAGCACAGATACGCAGTATTTT.

This chain uses TRBV9 with TRBJ2-1; 12 bases agree with TRBD2. There are 15 residues in the CDR3. The V segment lost 0 bases and the J segment 5 bases; nucleotides outside the gene matches: 0. The V gene's germline CDR1 is SGDLS and CDR2 YYNGEE. CDR3 sequence reads: CASSVGTSGDNEQFF. The CDR3 DNA follows: TGTGCCAGCAGCGTAGGGACTAGCGGGGACAATGAGCAGTTCTTC.

The chain couples TRBV19 to TRBJ2-7; TRBD2 matches at 12 bases. CDR1 is LNHDA, CDR2 SQIVND, per germline (reference sequence). The CDR3 extends over 14 amino acids. V lost 4 bases, J lost 4 bases, and 2 bases stayed unmatched. CDR3 sequence: CASSTSGGAYEQYF. The CDR3, as DNA: TGTGCCAGTAGTACTAGCGGGGGGGCTTACGAGCAGTACTTC.

The chain combines TRBV28 with TRBJ1-2; 7 positions agree with TRBD1. V shed 3 bases, J shed 4 bases, and the junction held 11 bases outside the gene matches. This CDR3 has 16 amino acids. CDR1 and CDR2 from the germline V gene are MDHEN and SYDVKM. The DNA for the CDR3 is TGTGCCAGCAGTTTGCCTACAGGGGCTGGTGGCTATGGCTACACCTTC. Its protein is CASSLPTGAGGYGYTF.

This clone was detected only once. This chain links TRBV11-2 with TRBJ1-1, with D possibly matching TRBD1 (5 bases). Germline CDR1 is SGHAT and CDR2 is FQNNGV. V gave up 6 bases and J gave up 1 base, with 15 bases separating them. The CDR3 consists of 15 residues. CDR3 region: CASRPPTVPNTEAFF. In nucleotides, the CDR3 is TGTGCCAGCAGACCTCCGACAGTTCCGAACACTGAAGCTTTCTTT. The variable domain in full, with the rest retrieved from reference TRBV11-2 and TRBJ1-1, is EAGVAQSPRYKIIEKRQSVAFWCNPISGHATLYWYQQILGQGPKLLIQFQNNGVVDDSQLPKDRFSAERLKGVDSTLKIQPAKLEDSAVYLCASRPPTVPNTEAFFGQGTRLTVV.

This clone was seen only once. The chain uses TRBV14 and TRBJ2-1; TRBD2 aligns across 9 bases. Trimming cost V 1 base and J 7 bases; bases outside gene matches: 8. CDR3 length: 16 amino acids. Germline CDR1 and CDR2: SGHDN and FVKESK. The CDR3 is CASSQVTSGSGNEQFF. DNA of the CDR3: TGTGCCAGCAGCCAAGTGACTAGCGGAAGTGGAAATGAGCAGTTCTTC.

The genes are TRBV7-9 and TRBJ2-2; TRBD2 aligns across 8 bases. This CDR3 is built from 14 residues. In germline, CDR1 is SEHNR, CDR2 FQNEAQ (reference sequence). Here the CDR3 reads CSNGGGIDTGELFF. The DNA for the CDR3 is TGTTCCAACGGGGGGGGGATCGACACCGGGGAGCTGTTTTTT.

The genes are TRBV7-9 and TRBJ2-3; D is ambiguous. V dropped 1 base and J dropped 2 bases, with 13 bases sitting between them. CDR3 length equals 16 residues. The germline V gene has CDR1 SEHNR and CDR2 FQNEAQ (reference sequence). CDR3 region: CASSLDVTPATDTQYF. CDR3 nucleotides: TGTGCCAGCAGCTTAGATGTGACTCCTGCCACAGATACGCAGTATTTT.

This chain connects TRBV7-6 to TRBJ2-3; possibly TRBD2 for D (6 bases). Trimming pared 5 bases from V and 3 bases from J, leaving 15 bases between. Germline V gives CDR1 SGHVS, CDR2 FNYEAQ. The CDR3 extends over 15 amino acids. CDR3 sequence (DNA): TGTGCCAGCAGCACGCGGGGCCTAGTGACAGATACGCAGTATTTT. It is translated as CASSTRGLVTDTQYF.

The chain is built from TRBV30 and TRBJ2-7; 11 nucleotides align to TRBD2. The ends lost 1 base at V and 0 bases at J; junction bases unmatched: 2. This CDR3 spans 15 amino acids. Looked up from germline, CDR1 is GTSNPN and CDR2 is SVGIG (reference sequence). CDR3 residues: CAWSEGLAASYEQYF. Written as DNA, the CDR3 is TGTGCCTGGAGTGAGGGACTAGCGGCCTCCTACGAGCAGTACTTC. Full variable domain (outside the CDR3, taken from reference TRBV30 and TRBJ2-7): SQTIHQWPATLVQPVGSPLSLECTVEGTSNPNLYWYRQAAGRGLQLLFYSVGIGQISSEVPQNLSASRPQDRQFILSSKKLLLSDSGFYLCAWSEGLAASYEQYFGPGTRLTVT.

V and J are TRBV7-9 and TRBJ1-2; maybe TRBD1 (6 bases). This CDR3 has 14 residues. The V gene lost 5 bases and the J gene lost 7 bases, with 17 bases spanning the gap. Germline-derived CDR1 and CDR2 are SEHNR and FQNEAQ (reference sequence). For the CDR3, the DNA is TGTGCCAGCAGCGGTGGGGGGGCAATCGGTGGCTACACCTTC. Residues: CASSGGGAIGGYTF.

The chain has TRBV4-1 and TRBJ2-1, with TRBD2 matching 10 bases. The CDR3 sequence is 17 residues long. The V and J ends lost 1 base and 7 bases, in that order; junction bases with no gene match: 10. The germline CDR1 and CDR2 sequences are MGHRA and YSYEKL. In DNA, the CDR3 is TGCGCCAGCAGCCAAGTGGATATGGGACTAGCGATGAATGAGCAGTTCTTC. Protein: CASSQVDMGLAMNEQFF.

The J gene is TRBJ1-5, the V gene TRBV2; no firm D call. The CDR3 length is 13 residues. Per the germline V gene, CDR1 is SNHLY and CDR2 is FYNNEI. V dropped 3 bases and J dropped 5 bases, with 8 bases sitting between them. The CDR3 loop reads CASSEGLDQPQHF. The DNA of the CDR3 is TGTGCCAGCAGTGAGGGCCTGGATCAGCCCCAGCATTTT.